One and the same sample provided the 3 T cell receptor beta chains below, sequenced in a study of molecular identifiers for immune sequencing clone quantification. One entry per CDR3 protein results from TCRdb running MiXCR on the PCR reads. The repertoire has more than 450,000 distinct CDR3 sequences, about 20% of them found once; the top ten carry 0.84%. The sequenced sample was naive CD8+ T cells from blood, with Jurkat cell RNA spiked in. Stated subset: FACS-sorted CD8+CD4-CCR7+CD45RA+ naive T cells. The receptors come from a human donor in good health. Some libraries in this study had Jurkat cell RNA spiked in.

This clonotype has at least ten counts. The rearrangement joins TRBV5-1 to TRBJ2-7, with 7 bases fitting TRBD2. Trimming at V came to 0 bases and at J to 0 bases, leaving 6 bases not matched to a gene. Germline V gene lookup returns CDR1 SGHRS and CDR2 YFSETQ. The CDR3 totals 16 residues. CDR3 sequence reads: CASSLVGGGFSYEQYF. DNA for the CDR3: TGCGCCAGCAGCTTGGTGGGCGGGGGTTTCTCCTACGAGCAGTACTTC.

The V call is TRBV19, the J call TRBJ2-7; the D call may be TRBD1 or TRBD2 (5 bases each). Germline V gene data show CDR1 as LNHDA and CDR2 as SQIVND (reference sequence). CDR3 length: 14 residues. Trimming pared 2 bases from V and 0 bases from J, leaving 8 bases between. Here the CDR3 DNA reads TGTGCCAGTAGTATATCCGGGGCCTCCTACGAGCAGTACTTC. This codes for CASSISGASYEQYF.

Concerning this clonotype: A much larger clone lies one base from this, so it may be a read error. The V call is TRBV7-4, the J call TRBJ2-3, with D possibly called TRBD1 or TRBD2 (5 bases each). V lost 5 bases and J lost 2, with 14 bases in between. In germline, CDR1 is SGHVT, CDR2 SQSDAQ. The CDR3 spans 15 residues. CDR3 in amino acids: CASSLGRSLTDTQYF. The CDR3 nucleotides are TGTGCCAGCAGCCTGGGACGGTCTCTCACAGATACGCAGTATTTT.